This T cell receptor (beta chain) originates from a study of T-cell reconstitution after alpha-beta-depleted transplantation in children. Unique molecular identifiers were incorporated during preparation of the TCRbeta library. TCRdb recomputed calls from the PCR reads with MiXCR, one row per CDR3 protein. The sample lists about half a million distinct CDR3 sequences; 12% were seen once. The CDR3 consists of 17 residues. The V gene end was trimmed by 0 bases and the J gene end by 4 bases; junction bases not matched to a gene: 9. The germline V gene encodes CDR1 SGHRS and CDR2 YFSETQ. This rearrangement joins TRBV5-1 to TRBJ1-4; 7 bases align to TRBD1. The starting material was PBMCs from the stem cell graft donor, obtained from the stem cell graft. The sequence was obtained from a human donor who donated a stem cell graft to a child with combined immunodeficiency. The CDR3 coding sequence is TGCGCCAGCAGCTTGGTTCTGGACAGGTCCGGTAATGAAAAACTGTTTTTT. It translates to CASSLVLDRSGNEKLFF. The full variable domain, rest sourced from reference TRBV5-1 and TRBJ1-4, is KAGVTQTPRYLIKTRGQQVTLSCSPISGHRSVSWYQQTPGQGLQFLFEYFSETQRNKGNFPGRFSGRQFSNSRSEMNVSTLELGDSALYLCASSLVLDRSGNEKLFFGSGTQLSVL.